These T cell receptor beta chains were read from a single sample in a study. TCRdb reprocessed the 5' RACE reads via MiXCR and lists one record per CDR3 protein. Found here are about 54,000 distinct CDR3 sequences, approximately 17% of them singletons; the top ten hold 2% to 2.5%. The specimen sequenced was naive CD4+ T cells sorted from blood. Receptors were obtained from a female donor with breast cancer. The CDR3 runs from the conserved cysteine through the conserved F or W. D genes are given only for firm matches. Only some rows state a clone size, as once, few, many or a class for expanded clones.

v_call: TRBV20-1
clone_size: .
j_call: TRBJ2-3
d_call: .
cdr3_aa: CSASHSSQYF
cdr3_nt: TGCAGTGCATCCCACTCGTCGCAGTATTTT

v_call: TRBV5-1
clone_size: .
j_call: TRBJ2-1
d_call: TRBD2
cdr3_aa: CASSRGRGTNSYNERFF
cdr3_nt: TGCGCCAGCAGCCGCGGACGGGGGACTAACTCCTACAATGAGCGGTTCTTC

v_call: TRBV20-1
clone_size: .
j_call: TRBJ1-1
d_call: .
cdr3_aa: CSARHGRVGEAFF
cdr3_nt: TGCAGTGCTAGACACGGCAGGGTTGGTGAAGCTTTCTTT

v_call: TRBV6-5
clone_size: many
j_call: TRBJ2-7
d_call: .
cdr3_aa: CASSYAGSLYEQYF
cdr3_nt: TGTGCCAGCAGTTACGCCGGGAGCCTCTACGAGCAGTACTTC

v_call: TRBV18
clone_size: few
j_call: TRBJ2-7
d_call: .
cdr3_aa: CASSPPGAGQTYEQYF
cdr3_nt: TGTGCCAGCTCACCACCGGGCGCGGGACAGACATACGAGCAGTACTTC

v_call: TRBV6-2/TRBV6-3
clone_size: .
j_call: TRBJ2-7
d_call: .
cdr3_aa: CASSYKSGELTYEQYF
cdr3_nt: TGTGCCAGCAGTTACAAGTCGGGGGAGCTAACCTACGAGCAGTACTTC

v_call: TRBV7-2
clone_size: .
j_call: TRBJ1-2
d_call: .
cdr3_aa: CASSSDSYYGYTF
cdr3_nt: TGTGCCAGCAGCTCGGACAGCTACTATGGCTACACCTTC

v_call: TRBV4-3
clone_size: few
j_call: TRBJ1-4
d_call: .
cdr3_aa: CASSQSTTNEKLFF
cdr3_nt: TGCGCCAGCAGCCAGTCTACAACTAATGAAAAACTGTTTTTT

v_call: TRBV20-1
clone_size: many
j_call: TRBJ2-1
d_call: TRBD2
cdr3_aa: CSARVPSGSDEQFF
cdr3_nt: TGCAGTGCTAGAGTCCCTAGCGGGAGCGATGAGCAGTTCTTC

v_call: TRBV7-3
clone_size: few
j_call: TRBJ2-2
d_call: TRBD1
cdr3_aa: CASSFDRGYTGELFF
cdr3_nt: TGTGCCAGCAGCTTTGACAGGGGGTACACCGGGGAGCTGTTTTTT

v_call: TRBV20-1
clone_size: .
j_call: TRBJ1-2
d_call: .
cdr3_aa: CSARDRKGNYGYTF
cdr3_nt: TGCAGTGCTAGAGATCGGAAAGGCAACTATGGCTACACCTTC

v_call: TRBV18
clone_size: few
j_call: TRBJ2-7
d_call: .
cdr3_aa: CASSPRGAHYEQYF
cdr3_nt: TGTGCCAGCTCACCACGAGGGGCCCACTACGAGCAGTACTTC

v_call: TRBV12-3/TRBV12-4
clone_size: many
j_call: TRBJ2-4
d_call: .
cdr3_aa: CASSIRAGTKNIQYF
cdr3_nt: TGTGCCAGCAGCATCAGGGCAGGGACCAAAAACATTCAGTACTTC

v_call: TRBV6-6
clone_size: medium-sized
j_call: TRBJ1-6
d_call: .
cdr3_aa: CASHPRESSPLHF
cdr3_nt: TGTGCCAGCCATCCCAGGGAGAGTTCACCCCTCCACTTT

v_call: TRBV7-2
clone_size: many
j_call: TRBJ2-3
d_call: .
cdr3_aa: CASSLSGTWGDTQYF
cdr3_nt: TGTGCCAGCAGCTTATCGGGGACCTGGGGAGATACGCAGTATTTT

v_call: TRBV20-1
clone_size: few
j_call: TRBJ1-4
d_call: .
cdr3_aa: CSASWDQGETNEKLFF
cdr3_nt: TGCAGTGCTAGTTGGGACCAGGGCGAAACTAATGAAAAACTGTTTTTT

v_call: TRBV5-5
clone_size: .
j_call: TRBJ1-2
d_call: TRBD1
cdr3_aa: CASSTQGLANYGYTF
cdr3_nt: TGTGCCAGCAGCACACAGGGGTTAGCTAACTATGGCTACACCTTC

v_call: TRBV27
clone_size: few
j_call: TRBJ2-3
d_call: .
cdr3_aa: CASRVPGRTQYF
cdr3_nt: TGTGCCAGCAGGGTCCCGGGGCGGACGCAGTATTTT

v_call: TRBV29-1
clone_size: .
j_call: TRBJ1-5
d_call: .
cdr3_aa: CSVGGRNQPQHF
cdr3_nt: TGCAGCGTTGGGGGAAGGAATCAGCCCCAGCATTTT

v_call: TRBV5-1
clone_size: few
j_call: TRBJ1-5
d_call: .
cdr3_aa: CASSHGHPRGNQPQHF
cdr3_nt: TGCGCCAGCAGTCATGGACATCCTAGGGGAAATCAGCCCCAGCATTTT

v_call: TRBV7-2
clone_size: many
j_call: TRBJ2-7
d_call: TRBD2
cdr3_aa: CASTRDYSSYEQYF
cdr3_nt: TGTGCCAGCACCCGGGACTACAGCTCCTACGAGCAGTACTTC

v_call: TRBV7-2
clone_size: few
j_call: TRBJ2-1
d_call: .
cdr3_aa: CASSQQAAQYNEQCF
cdr3_nt: TGTGCCAGCAGCCAACAGGCAGCCCAATACAATGAGCAGTGCTTC

v_call: TRBV29-1
clone_size: .
j_call: TRBJ2-5
d_call: .
cdr3_aa: CSVDRGAGETQYF
cdr3_nt: TGCAGCGTTGACCGGGGGGCTGGGGAGACCCAGTACTTC

v_call: TRBV9
clone_size: many
j_call: TRBJ2-7
d_call: .
cdr3_aa: CASSVSAEPSYEQYF
cdr3_nt: TGTGCCAGCAGCGTCTCGGCGGAACCATCCTACGAGCAGTACTTC

v_call: TRBV7-9
clone_size: few
j_call: TRBJ2-6
d_call: .
cdr3_aa: CASSGQPSGANVLTF
cdr3_nt: TGTGCCAGCAGCGGGCAACCCTCTGGGGCCAACGTCCTGACTTTC

v_call: TRBV6-2/TRBV6-3
clone_size: .
j_call: TRBJ2-5
d_call: TRBD2
cdr3_aa: CASAGLAGDVETQYF
cdr3_nt: TGTGCCAGCGCCGGACTAGCGGGAGATGTAGAGACCCAGTACTTC

v_call: TRBV5-1
clone_size: few
j_call: TRBJ2-5
d_call: .
cdr3_aa: CASSLGEAQETQYF
cdr3_nt: TGCGCCAGCAGCTTGGGTGAGGCCCAAGAGACCCAGTACTTC

v_call: TRBV5-1
clone_size: .
j_call: TRBJ2-6
d_call: .
cdr3_aa: CASTTRRTSGANVLTF
cdr3_nt: TGCGCCAGCACCACCAGACGGACCTCTGGGGCCAACGTCCTGACTTTC

v_call: TRBV6-6
clone_size: few
j_call: TRBJ2-7
d_call: .
cdr3_aa: CASSYSNLDSYEQYF
cdr3_nt: TGTGCCAGCAGTTACTCGAATTTGGATTCATACGAGCAGTACTTC

v_call: TRBV3-1
clone_size: .
j_call: TRBJ1-1
d_call: .
cdr3_aa: CASSQRQNTEAFF
cdr3_nt: TGTGCCAGCAGCCAACGACAGAACACTGAAGCTTTCTTT

v_call: TRBV10-3
clone_size: many
j_call: TRBJ2-1
d_call: TRBD2
cdr3_aa: CAISGRTSGSYNEQFF
cdr3_nt: TGTGCCATCAGTGGACGGACTAGCGGTTCCTACAATGAGCAGTTCTTC

v_call: TRBV7-2
clone_size: .
j_call: TRBJ1-1
d_call: .
cdr3_aa: CASSFAGQNTEAFF
cdr3_nt: TGTGCCAGCAGCTTTGCCGGCCAGAACACTGAAGCTTTCTTT

v_call: TRBV3-1
clone_size: .
j_call: TRBJ1-2
d_call: TRBD1
cdr3_aa: CASSQWDSRNYGYTF
cdr3_nt: TGTGCCAGCAGCCAATGGGACAGCAGAAACTATGGCTACACCTTC

v_call: TRBV24-1
clone_size: few
j_call: TRBJ2-1
d_call: TRBD2
cdr3_aa: CATRAGGRINEQFF
cdr3_nt: TGTGCCACCAGGGCGGGAGGGCGGATCAATGAGCAGTTCTTC

v_call: TRBV5-1
clone_size: .
j_call: TRBJ1-2
d_call: .
cdr3_aa: CASSLGAGDDGYTF
cdr3_nt: TGCGCCAGCAGCTTGGGAGCCGGGGACGATGGCTACACCTTC